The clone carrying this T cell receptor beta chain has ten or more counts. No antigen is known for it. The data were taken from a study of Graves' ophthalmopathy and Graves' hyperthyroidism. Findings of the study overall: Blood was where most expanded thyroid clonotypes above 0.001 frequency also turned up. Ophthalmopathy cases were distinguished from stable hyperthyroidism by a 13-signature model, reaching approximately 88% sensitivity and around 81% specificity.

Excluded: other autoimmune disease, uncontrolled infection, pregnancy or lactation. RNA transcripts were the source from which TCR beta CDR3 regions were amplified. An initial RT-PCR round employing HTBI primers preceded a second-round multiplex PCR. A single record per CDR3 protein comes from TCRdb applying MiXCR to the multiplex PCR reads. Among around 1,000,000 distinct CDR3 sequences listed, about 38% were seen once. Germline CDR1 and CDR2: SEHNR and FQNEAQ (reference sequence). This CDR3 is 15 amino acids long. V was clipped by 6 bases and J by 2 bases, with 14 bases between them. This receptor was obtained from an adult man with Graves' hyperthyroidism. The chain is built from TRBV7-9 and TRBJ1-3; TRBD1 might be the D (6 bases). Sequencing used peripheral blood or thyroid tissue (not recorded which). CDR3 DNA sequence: TGTGCCAGCAGATTGCAGCAGGGGACTGGAAACACCATATATTTT. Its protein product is CASRLQQGTGNTIYF.